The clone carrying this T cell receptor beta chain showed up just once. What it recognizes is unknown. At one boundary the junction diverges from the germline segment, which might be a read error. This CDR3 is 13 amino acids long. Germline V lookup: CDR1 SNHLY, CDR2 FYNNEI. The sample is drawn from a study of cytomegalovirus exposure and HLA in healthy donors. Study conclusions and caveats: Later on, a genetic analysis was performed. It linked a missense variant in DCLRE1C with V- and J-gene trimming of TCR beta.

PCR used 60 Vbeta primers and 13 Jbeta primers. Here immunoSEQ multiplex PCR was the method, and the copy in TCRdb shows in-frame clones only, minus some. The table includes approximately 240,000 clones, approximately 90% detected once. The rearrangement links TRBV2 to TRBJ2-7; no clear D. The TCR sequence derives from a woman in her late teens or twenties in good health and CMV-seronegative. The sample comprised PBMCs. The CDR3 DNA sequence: TGTGCCAGCAGTGAGAGAATCAACCCCGTTATACTCTTC. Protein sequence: CASSERINPVILF.